This record covers a single TCR beta chain. This sample was taken from a study of somatic mutations in cytotoxic T cells in rheumatoid arthritis. Study overall: Certain T-cell populations stained with V beta antibodies were FACS-sorted to nearly 100% purity, and V beta1+ cells were TCRB-sequenced.

From germline, CDR1 is SEHNR and CDR2 FQNEAQ (reference sequence). The CDR3 spans 14 residues. V was cut by 5 bases and J by 2 bases, with 12 bases left in between. Methods used by the authors: Patient CD8+ clones above 1% seldom matched published virus-specific TCRB sequences. TCRdb keeps only in-frame clones here, not all; method: immunoSEQ multiplex PCR. The DNA gave D and trimming, while V, J and clone size come from that table. The sample consists of roughly 16,000 clones, roughly 77% of them appearing once. Sequenced sample: CD8+ T cells sorted from blood. The gene calls are TRBV7-9 and TRBJ2-5, with D possibly TRBD1 on 5 matching bases. The sequence came from an adult with rheumatoid arthritis. CDR3 nucleotide sequence: TGTGCCAGCAGCGTTGACAGACAGCAAGAGACCCAGTACTTC. Translating gives CASSVDRQQETQYF.